The clone carrying this T cell receptor beta chain was recorded at least ten times. As yet, its antigen is unknown. Trimming shortened V by 6 bases and J by 1 base, and 12 bases separated the two germline ends. The CDR3 has 14 amino acids. The V gene's germline CDR1 is MNHNS and CDR2 SASEGT. This sample was taken from a study of T cells in Graves' hyperthyroidism and ophthalmopathy. Stable disease denoted Graves' hyperthyroidism without ophthalmopathy progression within 18 months. Hyperthyroidism was newly diagnosed in patients aged 18 to 65 (duration under 2 months). The source material, RNA transcripts, was used to amplify TCR beta CDR3 regions. TCR CDR3 underwent first-round RT-PCR with the HTBI primer set. One entry per CDR3 protein, called by TCRdb with MiXCR from the multiplex PCR reads. The table has 360,000 or so distinct CDR3 sequences, over 15% seen once; the top ten hold 3.7%. Study results and limitations: Model output signaled ophthalmopathy a median around 5.9 months ahead of onset. Also found in blood were most expanded thyroid clonotypes above 0.001.

This TCR derives from a woman in her late teens or twenties with Graves' hyperthyroidism. The J gene is TRBJ1-1, the V gene TRBV6-1, with D unclear. Specimen: blood. CDR3 bases: TGTGCCAGCAGCCCGACCCCAGGGAACACTGAAGCTTTCTTT. Protein product: CASSPTPGNTEAFF.